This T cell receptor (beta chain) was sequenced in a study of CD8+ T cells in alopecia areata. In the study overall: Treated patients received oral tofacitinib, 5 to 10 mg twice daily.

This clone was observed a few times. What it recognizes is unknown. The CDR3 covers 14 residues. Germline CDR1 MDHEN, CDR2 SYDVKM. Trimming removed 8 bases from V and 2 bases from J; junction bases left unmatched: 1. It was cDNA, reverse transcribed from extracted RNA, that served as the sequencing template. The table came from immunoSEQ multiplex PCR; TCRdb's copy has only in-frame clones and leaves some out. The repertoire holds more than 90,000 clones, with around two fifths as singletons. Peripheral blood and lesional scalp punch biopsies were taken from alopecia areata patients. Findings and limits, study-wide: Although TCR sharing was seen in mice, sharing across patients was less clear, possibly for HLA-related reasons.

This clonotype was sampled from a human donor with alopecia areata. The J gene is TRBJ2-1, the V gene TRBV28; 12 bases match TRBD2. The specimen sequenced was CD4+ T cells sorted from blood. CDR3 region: CASGLAGTYNEQFF. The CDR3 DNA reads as TGTGCCAGCGGACTAGCGGGAACCTACAATGAGCAGTTCTTC. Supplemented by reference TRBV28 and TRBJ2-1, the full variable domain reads DVKVTQSSRYLVKRTGEKVFLECVQDMDHENMFWYRQDPGLGLRLIYFSYDVKMKEKGDIPEGYSVSREKKERFSLILESASTNQTSMYLCASGLAGTYNEQFFGPGTRLTVL.